This entry is about one T cell receptor (beta chain). The sample comes from a study of T cell responses to AZD1222 COVID-19 vaccine. Second doses that came at about 4 or about 12 weeks were put together. Trimming took 6 bases from V and 6 from J; bases not matched to a gene: 8. This CDR3 spans 14 amino acids. Germline assignment: CDR1 MNHNY and CDR2 SVGAGI (reference sequence). TCRdb's table, derived via immunoSEQ multiplex PCR, lists solely in-frame clones and lacks some. Of under 200,000 clones listed, 70% to 90% are singletons. The sample consisted of peripheral blood, taken 28 days after the second AZD1222 dose. This sequence was found in an adult who received the AZD1222 COVID-19 vaccine. The chain joins TRBV6-6 to TRBJ1-3, with TRBD1 matching 7 bases. For the CDR3, the DNA is TGTGCCAGCAGCCCAGGGACAGAACAAAACACCATATATTTT. Residues: CASSPGTEQNTIYF.